The T cell receptor beta chain described here comes from a study of shared clonotypes between healthy human individuals. The assay was immunoSEQ multiplex PCR, and TCRdb's table has in-frame clones only and misses some. The sample consists of approximately 250,000 clones, over 50% of them appearing once. This clone has a single count. Its antigen is undetermined. The study, taken as a whole, reports: With a few donors compared, about 5.2% of naive CD4 clonotypes were shared.

The CDR3 length is 12 residues. With 6 bases removed from V and 7 bases from J, the gap between germline ends came to 13 bases. The germline V gene has CDR1 MNHEY and CDR2 SVGAGI. The sample taken for sequencing was memory CD4+ T cells sorted from blood. Described subset: CD45RA-negative fraction. The rearrangement links TRBV6-5 to TRBJ2-7; the D gene could be TRBD1 or TRBD2 (5 bases each). The clonotype originates from a man aged 25-45 years in good health. CDR3 loop: CASRGDLGEQYF. The CDR3 bases are TGTGCCAGCAGGGGGGACCTGGGGGAGCAGTACTTC.